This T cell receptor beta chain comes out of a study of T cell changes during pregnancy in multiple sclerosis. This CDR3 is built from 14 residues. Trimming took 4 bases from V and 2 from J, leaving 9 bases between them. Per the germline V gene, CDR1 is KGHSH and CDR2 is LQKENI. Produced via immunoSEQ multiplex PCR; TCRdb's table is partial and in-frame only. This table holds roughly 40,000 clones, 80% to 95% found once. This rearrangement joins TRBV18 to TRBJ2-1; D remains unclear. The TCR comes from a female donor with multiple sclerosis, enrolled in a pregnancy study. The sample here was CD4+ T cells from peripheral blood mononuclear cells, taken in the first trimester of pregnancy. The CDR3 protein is CASSRGSPYNEQFF. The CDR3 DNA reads TGTGCCAGCTCACGTGGCTCCCCCTACAATGAGCAGTTCTTC.